The source of this T cell receptor beta chain is a study of glioma-infiltrating T cells after dendritic cell vaccination (dated by TCRdb to between 2015 and 2016). About the study as a whole: Of the approximately 15 glioblastoma patients in the cohort, all drawn from Phase I and II dendritic cell vaccination trials, 9 were newly diagnosed and 6 had recurrent disease. Between the early 2000s and the early 2010s, the patients were given dendritic cell vaccination pulsed with autologous tumor lysate. To make the vaccine, monocyte-derived dendritic cells were cultured for under eight days with IL-4 and GM-CSF and then pulsed overnight with autologous tumor lysate. Three intradermal dendritic cell vaccine injections were administered to patients at biweekly intervals in the arm below the axilla. In glioblastoma patients vaccinated with dendritic cells, deep sequencing of TCR beta CDR3 regions served to measure tumor-infiltrating lymphocyte content and to compare repertoires between tumor and blood. TCR sequencing metrics, including TIL content and tumor-blood repertoire overlap, were correlated with survival after dendritic cell vaccination. What the authors observed across the whole study: Longer time to progression and overall survival after dendritic cell vaccination were predicted by higher estimated pretreatment TIL content. The TCR overlap response model with three groups was called speculative and said to need prospective validation. TCR clonality showed no direct relationship with survival, which suggests that a diverse polyclonal response may matter. The cohort was small and heterogeneous, few patients had complete blood and tumor sets, and even fewer had initial-recurrent tumor pairs.

Explained via the paper, the time point label denotes: after dendritic cell vaccination, including at tumor progression/relapse. Patients were selected for having adequate residual fresh-frozen tumor tissue and more than two years of available survival data. None of the glioblastoma patients carried an isocitrate dehydrogenase mutation, although molecular status otherwise varied. PBMC collection took place before vaccination, two weeks after the third vaccination, and at tumor progression if progression occurred. Genomic DNA was extracted with the Qiagen DNeasy Blood extraction Kit. At the junction V is shortened by 3 bases and J by 7 bases, with 18 bases in between. Looking up the germline V gene yields CDR1 KGHSH and CDR2 LQKENI. The CDR3 runs 15 amino acids, cysteine and phenylalanine included. Only the CDR3 DNA is retained, 45 bases long and in frame from the first base. TCRB CDR3 regions were amplified from roughly 1.8 ug genomic DNA, or all available DNA if less, using the immunoSEQ assay. Multiplex PCR used 60 forward primers for TCR V beta segments and 13 reverse primers for J beta segments. To estimate reads per starting template, synthetic control templates were spiked into each sample at limiting dilution. The Illumina HiSeq System generated sequencing reads of 87 bp. Per the authors' processing: To remove PCR and sequencing errors, closely related sequences were merged with a nearest neighbor algorithm. TCR overlap was measured as the percentage of unique tumor TCR beta sequences also present in the same patient's peripheral blood. As stored in TCRdb, this immuneACCESS dataset retains in-frame rearrangements with V and J assigned. A fraction of the clones does not appear; measured against another copy, unresolved V genes explain less than half of the discrepancy, and the remainder lacks a known reason. The DNA gave D and trimming, while V, J and clone size come from that table. The sample table shows over 65,000 clones, and less than 85% are seen once. The ten largest make up under 8.5% of the sample.

Comments on this clone: The antigen it recognizes is unknown. It has no much larger one-base neighbor in the sample; base qualities were not kept.

This receptor was obtained from a human donor with glioblastoma. The starting material was blood, obtained after dendritic cell vaccination. The sequence links TRBV18 to TRBJ1-1; 5 matching bases give a weak D call of TRBD1. CDR3 protein: CASSPNIGGDGEAFF. The nucleotide sequence reads TGTGCCAGCTCACCCAACATTGGGGGGGATGGTGAAGCTTTCTTT.